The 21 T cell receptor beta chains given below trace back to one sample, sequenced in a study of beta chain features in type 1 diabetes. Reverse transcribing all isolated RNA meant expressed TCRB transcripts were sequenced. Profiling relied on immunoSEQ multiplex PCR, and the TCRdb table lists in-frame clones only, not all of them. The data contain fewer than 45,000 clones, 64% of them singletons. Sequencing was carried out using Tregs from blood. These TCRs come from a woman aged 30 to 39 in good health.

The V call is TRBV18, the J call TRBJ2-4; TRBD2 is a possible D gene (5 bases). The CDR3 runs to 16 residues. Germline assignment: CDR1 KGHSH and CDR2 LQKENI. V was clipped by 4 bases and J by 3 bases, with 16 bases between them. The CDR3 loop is CASSQEPGRGKNIQYF. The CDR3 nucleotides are TGTGCCAGCTCACAGGAGCCGGGTCGGGGCAAAAACATTCAGTACTTC.

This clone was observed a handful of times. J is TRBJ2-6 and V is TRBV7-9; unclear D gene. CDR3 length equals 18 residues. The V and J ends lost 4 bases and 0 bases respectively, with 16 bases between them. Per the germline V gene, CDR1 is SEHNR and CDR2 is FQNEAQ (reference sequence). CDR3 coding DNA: TGTGCCAGCAGCTCCACCCAGTCTCCCCTCTCTGGGGCCAACGTCCTGACTTTC. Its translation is CASSSTQSPLSGANVLTF.

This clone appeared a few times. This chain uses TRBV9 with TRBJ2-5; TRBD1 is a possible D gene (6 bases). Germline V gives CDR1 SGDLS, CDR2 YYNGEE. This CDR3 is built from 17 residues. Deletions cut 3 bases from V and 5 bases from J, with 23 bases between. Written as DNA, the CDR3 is TGTGCCAGCAGCGCCGAGCCGAGGGGGAGCGGCTGGGAGACCCAGTACTTC. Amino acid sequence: CASSAEPRGSGWETQYF.

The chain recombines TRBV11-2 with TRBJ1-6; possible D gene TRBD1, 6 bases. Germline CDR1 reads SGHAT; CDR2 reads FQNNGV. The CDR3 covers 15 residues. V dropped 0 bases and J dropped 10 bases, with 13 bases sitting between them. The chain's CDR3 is CASSLDQAGASPLHF. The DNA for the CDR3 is TGTGCCAGCAGCTTAGATCAGGCAGGGGCATCACCCCTCCACTTT.

CDR3 amino acids: CASKRGVLFHEQFF. The CDR3 bases are TGCGCCAGCAAACGCGGGGTGTTGTTCCATGAGCAGTTCTTC. This rearrangement joins TRBV4-3 to TRBJ2-1, with a possible D match to TRBD2 (6 bases). CDR1 and CDR2 from the germline V gene are LGHNA and YSLEER. The CDR3 loop spans 14 amino acids. Trimming shortened V by 7 bases and J by 8 bases, and 18 bases separated the two germline ends.

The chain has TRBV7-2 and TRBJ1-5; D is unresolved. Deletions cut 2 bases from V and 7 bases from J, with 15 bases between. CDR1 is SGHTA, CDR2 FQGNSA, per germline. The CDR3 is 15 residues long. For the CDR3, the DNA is TGTGCCAGCAGCTTATCAGACGCGTCGAGGCAGCCCCAGCATTTT. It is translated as CASSLSDASRQPQHF.

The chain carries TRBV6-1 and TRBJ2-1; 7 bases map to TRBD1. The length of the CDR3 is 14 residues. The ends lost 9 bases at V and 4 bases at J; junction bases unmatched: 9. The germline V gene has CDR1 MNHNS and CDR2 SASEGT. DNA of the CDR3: TGTGCCAGAGACAGGGTCTGGGATTACAATGAGCAGTTCTTC. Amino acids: CARDRVWDYNEQFF.

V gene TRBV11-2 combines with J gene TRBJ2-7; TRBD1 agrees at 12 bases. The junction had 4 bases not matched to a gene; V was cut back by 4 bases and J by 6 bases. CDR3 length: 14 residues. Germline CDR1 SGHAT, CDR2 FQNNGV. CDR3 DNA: TGTGCCAGCAGCTGGGGGACAGGGGGCGGCGAGCAGTACTTC. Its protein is CASSWGTGGGEQYF.

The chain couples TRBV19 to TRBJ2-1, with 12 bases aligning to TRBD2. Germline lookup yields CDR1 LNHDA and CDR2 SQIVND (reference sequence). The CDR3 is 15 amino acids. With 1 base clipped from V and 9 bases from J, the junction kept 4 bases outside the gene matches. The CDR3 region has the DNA TGTGCCAGTAGTATAGGTCCTAGCGGGAGGGCTGAGCAGTTCTTC. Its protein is CASSIGPSGRAEQFF.

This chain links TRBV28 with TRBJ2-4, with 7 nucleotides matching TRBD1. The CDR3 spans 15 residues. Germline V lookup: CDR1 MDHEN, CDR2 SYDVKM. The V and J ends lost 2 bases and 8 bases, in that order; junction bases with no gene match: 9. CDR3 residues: CASSLLARDRDIQYF. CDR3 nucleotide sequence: TGTGCCAGCAGTTTACTGGCCCGGGACAGAGACATTCAGTACTTC.

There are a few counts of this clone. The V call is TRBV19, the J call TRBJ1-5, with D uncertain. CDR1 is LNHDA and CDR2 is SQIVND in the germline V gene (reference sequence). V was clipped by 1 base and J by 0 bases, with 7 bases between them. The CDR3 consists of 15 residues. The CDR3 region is CASSIVGYSNQPQHF. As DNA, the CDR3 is TGTGCCAGTAGTATAGTCGGGTATAGCAATCAGCCCCAGCATTTT.

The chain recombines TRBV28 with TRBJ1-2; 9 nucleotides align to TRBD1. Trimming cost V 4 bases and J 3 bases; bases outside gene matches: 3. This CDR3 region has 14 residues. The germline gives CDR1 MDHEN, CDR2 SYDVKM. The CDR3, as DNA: TGTGCCAGCAGTTCTACAGGGGGCGACTATGGCTACACCTTC. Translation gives CASSSTGGDYGYTF.

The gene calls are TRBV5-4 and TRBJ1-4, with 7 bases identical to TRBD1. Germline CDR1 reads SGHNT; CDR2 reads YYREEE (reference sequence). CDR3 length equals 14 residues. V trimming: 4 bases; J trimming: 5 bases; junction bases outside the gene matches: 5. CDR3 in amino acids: CASSPGQKNEKLFF. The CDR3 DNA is TGTGCCAGCAGCCCGGGACAGAAAAATGAAAAACTGTTTTTT.

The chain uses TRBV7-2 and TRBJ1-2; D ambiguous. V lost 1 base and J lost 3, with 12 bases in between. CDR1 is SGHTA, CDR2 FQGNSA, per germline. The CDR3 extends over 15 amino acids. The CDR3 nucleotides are TGTGCCAGCAGCTTAGAACGCGGGAGTGACTATGGCTACACCTTC. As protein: CASSLERGSDYGYTF.

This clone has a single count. CDR3 nucleotide sequence: TGTGCCAGTTCTGGGACAGGGGGAGATACGCAGTATTTT. This translates into CASSGTGGDTQYF. This chain uses TRBV19 with TRBJ2-3; 11 nucleotides match TRBD1. With V trimmed by 8 bases and J by 5 bases, 3 bases remained unmatched. Per germline, CDR1 LNHDA and CDR2 SQIVND (reference sequence). The CDR3 loop spans 13 amino acids.

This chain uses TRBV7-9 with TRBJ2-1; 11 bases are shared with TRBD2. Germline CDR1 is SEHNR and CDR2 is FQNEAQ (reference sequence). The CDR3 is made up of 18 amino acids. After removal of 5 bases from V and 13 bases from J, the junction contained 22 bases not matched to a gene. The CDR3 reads CASSPSSASGRFRPRQFF. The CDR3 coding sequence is TGTGCCAGCAGCCCCAGTTCGGCTAGCGGGAGGTTCCGTCCGCGACAGTTCTTC.

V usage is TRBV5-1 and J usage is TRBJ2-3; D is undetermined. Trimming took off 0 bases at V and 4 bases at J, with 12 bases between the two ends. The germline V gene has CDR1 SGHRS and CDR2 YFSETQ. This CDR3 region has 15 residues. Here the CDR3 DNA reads TGCGCCAGCAGCTTGGGGCAGGTGAACGCAGATACGCAGTATTTT. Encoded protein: CASSLGQVNADTQYF.

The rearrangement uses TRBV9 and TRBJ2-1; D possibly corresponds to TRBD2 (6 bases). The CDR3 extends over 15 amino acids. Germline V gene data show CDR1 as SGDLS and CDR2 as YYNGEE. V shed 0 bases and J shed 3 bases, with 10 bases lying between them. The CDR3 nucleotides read TGTGCCAGCAGCGTAGTTCCGACTAGCTACAATGAGCAGTTCTTC. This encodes CASSVVPTSYNEQFF.

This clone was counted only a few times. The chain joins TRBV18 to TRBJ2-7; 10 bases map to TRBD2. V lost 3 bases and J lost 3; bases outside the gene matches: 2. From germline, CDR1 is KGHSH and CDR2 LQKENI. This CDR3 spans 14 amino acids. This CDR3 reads CASSPGLAIYEQYF. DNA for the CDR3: TGTGCCAGCTCACCGGGACTAGCGATCTACGAGCAGTACTTC.

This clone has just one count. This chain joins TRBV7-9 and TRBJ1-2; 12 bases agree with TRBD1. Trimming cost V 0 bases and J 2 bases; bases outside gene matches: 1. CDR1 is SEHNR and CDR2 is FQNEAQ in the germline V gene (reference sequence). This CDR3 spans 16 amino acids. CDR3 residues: CASSLAGQGANYGYTF. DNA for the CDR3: TGTGCCAGCAGCTTAGCGGGACAGGGGGCAAACTATGGCTACACCTTC.

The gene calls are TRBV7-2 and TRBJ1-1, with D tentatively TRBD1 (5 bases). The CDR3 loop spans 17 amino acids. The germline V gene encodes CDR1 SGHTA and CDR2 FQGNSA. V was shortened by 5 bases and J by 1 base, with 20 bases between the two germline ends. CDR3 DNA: TGTGCCAGCAGCCCTAGGGGTACGGGGGTGGGGAACACTGAAGCTTTCTTT. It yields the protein CASSPRGTGVGNTEAFF.